Sequencing of this T cell receptor (beta chain) was carried out in a study of blood T cell repertoires in COVID-19. Participants were placed into cohorts based on the clinical history they reported. The method was immunoSEQ multiplex PCR; TCRdb's version includes in-frame clones alone and lacks a portion of them. The sample records over 300,000 clones, over 75% being singletons. Germline V gene lookup returns CDR1 SQVTM and CDR2 ANQGSEA. The CDR3 is 15 residues long. V was cut by 1 base and J by 0 bases, with 12 bases left in between. Sequenced material: PBMCs or T cells enriched from blood (not recorded which). The chain combines TRBV29-1 with TRBJ2-5; D is perhaps TRBD1 (5 bases). The sequence was collected from a man aged 30 to 39 who had recovered from COVID-19. The DNA for the CDR3 is TGCAGCGTTGAAGGGGGCGGACGGAACCAAGAGACCCAGTACTTC. Translation: CSVEGGGRNQETQYF.